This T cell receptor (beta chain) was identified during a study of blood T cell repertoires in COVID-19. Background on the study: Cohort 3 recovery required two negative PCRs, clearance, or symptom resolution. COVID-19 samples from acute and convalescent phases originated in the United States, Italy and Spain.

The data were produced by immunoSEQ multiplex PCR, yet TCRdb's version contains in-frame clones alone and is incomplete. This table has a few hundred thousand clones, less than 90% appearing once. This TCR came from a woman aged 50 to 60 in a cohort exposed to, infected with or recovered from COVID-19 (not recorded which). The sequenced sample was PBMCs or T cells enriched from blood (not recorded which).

CDR3 nucleotides: TGTGCCAGCATGTGGTCCGGGGGTGAAAAACTGTTTTTT. Residues: CASMWSGGEKLFF. This chain connects TRBV28 to TRBJ1-4; tentatively, D is TRBD1 (5 bases). The V gene's germline CDR1 is MDHEN and CDR2 SYDVKM. This CDR3 is 13 amino acids long. V shed 7 bases and J shed 7 bases, with 13 bases lying between them.